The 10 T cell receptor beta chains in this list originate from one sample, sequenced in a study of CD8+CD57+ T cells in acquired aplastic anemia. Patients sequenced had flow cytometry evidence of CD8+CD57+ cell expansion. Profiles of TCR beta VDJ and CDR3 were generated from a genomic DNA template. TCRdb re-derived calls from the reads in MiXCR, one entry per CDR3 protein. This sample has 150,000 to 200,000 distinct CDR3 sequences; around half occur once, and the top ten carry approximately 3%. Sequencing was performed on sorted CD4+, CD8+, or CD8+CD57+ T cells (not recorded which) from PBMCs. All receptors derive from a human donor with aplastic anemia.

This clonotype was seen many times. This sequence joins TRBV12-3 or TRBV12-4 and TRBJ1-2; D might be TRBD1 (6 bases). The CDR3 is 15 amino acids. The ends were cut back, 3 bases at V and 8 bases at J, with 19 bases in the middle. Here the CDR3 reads CASSLPLGGGGGYTF. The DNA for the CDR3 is TGTGCCAGCAGTTTGCCACTAGGGGGAGGGGGAGGCTACACCTTC.

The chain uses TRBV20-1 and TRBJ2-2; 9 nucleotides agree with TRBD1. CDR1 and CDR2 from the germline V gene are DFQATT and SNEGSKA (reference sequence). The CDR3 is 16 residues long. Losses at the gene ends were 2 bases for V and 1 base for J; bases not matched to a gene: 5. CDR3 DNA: TGCAGTGCTAGATCCGGGACAGGGAGGAACACCGGGGAGCTGTTTTTT. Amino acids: CSARSGTGRNTGELFF.

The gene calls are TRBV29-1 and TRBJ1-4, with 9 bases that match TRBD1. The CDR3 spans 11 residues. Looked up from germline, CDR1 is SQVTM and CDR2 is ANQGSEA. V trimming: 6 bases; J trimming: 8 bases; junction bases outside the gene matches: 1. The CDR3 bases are TGCAGCGTAGACAGGGGGGAAAAACTGTTTTTT. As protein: CSVDRGEKLFF.

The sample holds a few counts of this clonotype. This chain's CDR3 is CASSSPGRVADTQYF. The CDR3 coding sequence is TGTGCCAGCAGTTCTCCCGGGAGGGTCGCAGATACGCAGTATTTT. The V and J genes are TRBV6-5 and TRBJ2-3; 8 bases map to TRBD2. With 4 bases clipped from V and 4 bases from J, the junction kept 7 bases outside the gene matches. CDR3 length: 15 amino acids. The germline V gene has CDR1 MNHEY and CDR2 SVGAGI.

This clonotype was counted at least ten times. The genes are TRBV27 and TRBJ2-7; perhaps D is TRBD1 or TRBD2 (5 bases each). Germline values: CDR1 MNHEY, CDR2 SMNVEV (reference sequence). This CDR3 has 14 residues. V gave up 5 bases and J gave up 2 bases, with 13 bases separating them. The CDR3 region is CASSRPGPPYEQYF. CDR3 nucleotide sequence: TGTGCCAGCAGTCGACCGGGACCACCCTACGAGCAGTACTTC.

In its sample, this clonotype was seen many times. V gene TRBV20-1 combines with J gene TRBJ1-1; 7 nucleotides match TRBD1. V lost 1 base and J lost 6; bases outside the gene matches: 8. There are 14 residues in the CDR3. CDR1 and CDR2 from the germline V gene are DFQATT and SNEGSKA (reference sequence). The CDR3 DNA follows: TGCAGTGCTAGAGCGTCAGGGGGTATTCCTGAAGCTTTCTTT. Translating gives CSARASGGIPEAFF.

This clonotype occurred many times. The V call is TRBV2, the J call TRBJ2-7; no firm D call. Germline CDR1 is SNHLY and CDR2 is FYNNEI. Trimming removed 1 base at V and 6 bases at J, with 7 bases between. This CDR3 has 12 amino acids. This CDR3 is CASSEVGFEQYF. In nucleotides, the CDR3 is TGTGCCAGCAGTGAAGTGGGATTCGAGCAGTACTTC.

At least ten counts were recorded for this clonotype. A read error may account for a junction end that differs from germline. In DNA form, the CDR3 reads TGTGCCAGCAGCGTGTCTGGGCGGACCGGGGAGCTATTTTTT. Protein: CASSVSGRTGELFF. The rearrangement joins TRBV12-3 or TRBV12-4 to TRBJ2-2; a possible D gene is TRBD2 (5 bases). The CDR3 has 14 residues.

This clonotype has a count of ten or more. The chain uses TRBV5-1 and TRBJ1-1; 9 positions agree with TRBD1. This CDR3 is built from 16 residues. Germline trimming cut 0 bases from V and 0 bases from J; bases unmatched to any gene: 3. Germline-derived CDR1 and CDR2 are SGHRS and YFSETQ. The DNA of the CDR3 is TGCGCCAGCAGCTTGGGGGACAGGGTCATGAACACTGAAGCTTTCTTT. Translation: CASSLGDRVMNTEAFF.

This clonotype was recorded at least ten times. The DNA of the CDR3 is TGCAGTGCTAGAGATTCGGCAGGGCCGGTCGGGAATCAGCCCCAGCATTTT. Its protein product is CSARDSAGPVGNQPQHF. The V call is TRBV20-1, the J call TRBJ1-5; possible D gene TRBD1, 5 bases. Trimming took 0 bases from V and 4 from J, leaving 19 bases between them. Germline CDR1 and CDR2: DFQATT and SNEGSKA (reference sequence). This CDR3 has 17 residues.